The 29 T cell receptor beta chains reported below all come from one sample, sequenced in a study of shared clonotypes between healthy human individuals (dated by TCRdb to about 2020). Library method: the immunoSEQ multiplex PCR assay. TCRdb stores this immuneACCESS table with in-frame sequences only. Part of the clones is absent; in the studies checked, under half of the shortfall reflects unresolved V genes, and no reason is known for the rest. The sample table lists 2.3 million or so clones, more than 80% of them with a count of one. The top ten clonotypes cover 0.39% of the sample. The specimen was naive CD4+ T cells from PBMCs. Reading the label with the study, this specimen's cell subset or site is: CD45RA+ positively selected. All receptors derive from a man younger than 35 in good health. Some clones in this sample may be carry-over from other donors' samples.

The rearrangement links TRBV5-1 to TRBJ2-7; D not certain. Germline CDR1 and CDR2: SGHRS and YFSETQ. This CDR3 comprises 15 residues. V was trimmed by 4 bases and J by 3 bases, leaving 17 bases between them. The CDR3 DNA is TGCGCCAGCAGCGAATCGACAAGCATGGGCTACGAGCAGTACTTC. Translated: CASSESTSMGYEQYF.

This clone turned up a few times. The V and J genes are TRBV2 and TRBJ1-5; 7 bases match TRBD1. The CDR3 covers 13 residues. Germline trimming cut 7 bases from V and 5 bases from J; bases unmatched to any gene: 5. Germline CDR1 and CDR2: SNHLY and FYNNEI. CDR3 coding DNA: TGTGCCAGCACAGGACAGGTTTATCAGCCCCAGCATTTT. Translation: CASTGQVYQPQHF. The variable domain in full, completed from reference TRBV2 and TRBJ1-5, reads EPEVTQTPSHQVTQMGQEVILRCVPISNHLYFYWYRQILGQKVEFLVSFYNNEISEKSEIFDDQFSVERPDGSNFTLKIRSTKLEDSAMYFCASTGQVYQPQHFGDGTRLSIL.

The chain joins TRBV7-2 to TRBJ2-5; 7 bases match TRBD2. Germline values: CDR1 SGHTA, CDR2 FQGNSA. The junction had 5 bases not matched to a gene; V was cut back by 5 bases and J by 5 bases. The CDR3 is 13 amino acids. This CDR3 reads CASSMTGGETQYF. DNA of the CDR3: TGTGCCAGCAGCATGACCGGGGGGGAGACCCAGTACTTC.

The CDR3 loop is CATRVGPGELFF. In DNA form, the CDR3 reads TGTGCCACCAGGGTAGGGCCCGGGGAGCTGTTTTTT. The chain recombines TRBV15 with TRBJ2-2, with D hard to call. The germline gives CDR1 LNHNV, CDR2 YYDKDF (reference sequence). Trimming stripped 6 bases from V and 6 bases from J, with 8 bases between. This CDR3 is built from 12 residues. The full variable domain, in which reference TRBV15 and TRBJ2-2 provide the parts outside the CDR3, is DAMVIQNPRYQVTQFGKPVTLSCSQTLNHNVMYWYQQKSSQAPKLLFHYYDKDFNNEADTPDNFQSRRPNTSFCFLDIRSPGLGDTAMYLCATRVGPGELFFGEGSRLTVL.

This chain connects TRBV5-4 to TRBJ2-3, with 10 bases that match TRBD2. This CDR3 is 16 amino acids long. Germline trimming cut 2 bases from V and 8 bases from J; bases unmatched to any gene: 11. Germline V CDR1 and CDR2: SGHNT, YYREEE (reference sequence). For the CDR3, the DNA is TGTGCCAGCAGCTTCGGGGCTAGCGGGAGTATTGTTACGCAGTATTTT. Its translation is CASSFGASGSIVTQYF.

The chain couples TRBV2 to TRBJ2-5; D could derive from TRBD1 or TRBD2 (6 bases each). The germline gives CDR1 SNHLY, CDR2 FYNNEI. Trimming removed 3 bases from V and 5 bases from J, with 13 bases in between. The CDR3 is made up of 14 amino acids. The CDR3 DNA sequence: TGTGCCAGCAGTGATCGTCGGGGGCCGGAGACCCAGTACTTC. Its protein is CASSDRRGPETQYF. Together with reference TRBV2 and TRBJ2-5, the CDR3 gives the full variable domain: EPEVTQTPSHQVTQMGQEVILRCVPISNHLYFYWYRQILGQKVEFLVSFYNNEISEKSEIFDDQFSVERPDGSNFTLKIRSTKLEDSAMYFCASSDRRGPETQYFGPGTRLLVL.

V usage is TRBV11-2 and J usage is TRBJ2-2; 8 positions agree with TRBD1. Germline V gene lookup returns CDR1 SGHAT and CDR2 FQNNGV. The V gene end was trimmed by 4 bases and the J gene end by 4 bases; junction bases not matched to a gene: 5. This CDR3 comprises 15 residues. CDR3 bases: TGTGCCAGCAGCTCAGACAGGGGTCGCACCGGGGAGCTGTTTTTT. It translates to CASSSDRGRTGELFF.

This chain links TRBV30 with TRBJ1-3; the D is unclear. The CDR3 contains 15 residues. Germline V gene lookup returns CDR1 GTSNPN and CDR2 SVGIG (reference sequence). The V end was cut by 2 bases, the J end by 0 bases, with 11 bases between. The CDR3, as DNA: TGTGCCTGGAGTACCGGAGCCTTCTCTGGAAACACCATATATTTT. Encoded protein: CAWSTGAFSGNTIYF.

The chain employs TRBV7-2 and TRBJ2-3; 9 bases are shared with TRBD2. The CDR3 has 17 amino acids. Germline V gene lookup returns CDR1 SGHTA and CDR2 FQGNSA. J gave up 2 bases and V 2 bases, and 8 bases lay outside the gene matches. Here the CDR3 DNA reads TGTGCCAGCAGCTTACAGGTGCGGGAGGGTTACACAGATACGCAGTATTTT. Translated: CASSLQVREGYTDTQYF.

J is TRBJ2-3 and V is TRBV30, with TRBD1 matching 7 bases. This CDR3 spans 14 amino acids. V shed 2 bases and J 1 base; nucleotides not matched to a gene: 3. CDR1 GTSNPN and CDR2 SVGIG come from the germline V gene (reference sequence). As DNA, the CDR3 is TGTGCCTGGAGTCGGGACAGTGGCACAGATACGCAGTATTTT. Translated, it gives CAWSRDSGTDTQYF.

Regarding this clone: At the DNA level, this CDR3 is encoded by other sequences in the same sample as well. V is TRBV5-1 and J is TRBJ2-6; TRBD1 or TRBD2 may be the D gene (5 bases each). This CDR3 comprises 16 residues. Germline loops: CDR1 SGHRS, CDR2 YFSETQ. Trimming took off 3 bases at V and 0 bases at J, with 10 bases between the two ends. The CDR3 sequence is CASSSGASSGANVLTF. CDR3 sequence (DNA): TGCGCCAGCAGCTCCGGGGCGAGCTCTGGGGCCAACGTCCTGACTTTC.

In this sample, this clone turned up once. This chain uses TRBV5-4 with TRBJ2-7, with 12 bases identical to TRBD2. Trimming cost V 4 bases and J 4 bases; bases outside gene matches: 9. Germline-derived CDR1 and CDR2 are SGHNT and YYREEE (reference sequence). This CDR3 is built from 16 residues. DNA of the CDR3: TGTGCCAGCAGCCGTAGGACTAGCGGGACCGGGTACGAGCAGTACTTC. Translated: CASSRRTSGTGYEQYF.

The V gene is TRBV28, the J gene TRBJ1-2, with D possibly TRBD1 on 5 matching bases. The germline CDR1 and CDR2 sequences are MDHEN and SYDVKM. The CDR3 is made up of 15 amino acids. Trimming pared 5 bases from V and 5 bases from J, leaving 18 bases between. The CDR3 region has the DNA TGTGCCAGCAGTGGTGCAGGGCCTGGGGGTTATGGCTACACCTTC. As protein: CASSGAGPGGYGYTF.

The chain links TRBV28 to TRBJ2-7; no firm D call. The germline V gene encodes CDR1 MDHEN and CDR2 SYDVKM. V was shortened by 5 bases and J by 0 bases, with 14 bases between the two germline ends. The CDR3 is 15 residues long. CDR3 in amino acids: CASSPWEASSYEQYF. The CDR3, as DNA: TGTGCCAGCAGTCCATGGGAAGCTAGCTCCTACGAGCAGTACTTC.

A note on this clone: Different DNA sequences within this sample yield the same CDR3. The V gene is TRBV5-4, the J gene TRBJ2-3; no reliable D call. CDR3 length: 14 amino acids. Germline lookup yields CDR1 SGHNT and CDR2 YYREEE (reference sequence). V was pared by 0 bases and J by 0 bases, with 5 bases between. CDR3 protein: CASSLAGSTDTQYF. CDR3 in DNA: TGTGCCAGCAGCTTGGCCGGTAGCACAGATACGCAGTATTTT.

As DNA, the CDR3 is TGCAGCGTTGGGGACAGGCCGCAGTACGAGCAGTACTTC. Its protein product is CSVGDRPQYEQYF. The J gene is TRBJ2-7, the V gene TRBV29-1; TRBD1 matches 8 bases. Germline-derived CDR1 and CDR2 are SQVTM and ANQGSEA. The CDR3 is made up of 13 amino acids. The V segment lost 4 bases and the J segment 4 bases; nucleotides outside the gene matches: 6.

A note on this clone: Other DNA sequences from this sample encode an identical CDR3 as well. J is TRBJ2-3 and V is TRBV29-1, with TRBD1 matching 12 bases. With 1 base clipped from V and 5 bases from J, the junction kept 4 bases outside the gene matches. CDR3 length: 15 amino acids. Germline-derived CDR1 and CDR2 are SQVTM and ANQGSEA. Here the CDR3 reads CSVEGGQGARDTQYF. The DNA for the CDR3 is TGCAGCGTTGAAGGGGGACAGGGGGCGCGAGATACGCAGTATTTT.

This clone was seen more than once but under ten times. Other DNA sequences in the same sample also yield this CDR3. The chain links TRBV19 to TRBJ1-5; D unclear. This CDR3 has 12 residues. Germline V lookup: CDR1 LNHDA, CDR2 SQIVND (reference sequence). Between the trimmed V and J ends, which lost 3 bases and 5 bases, there was a span of 5 bases. The CDR3 here is CASSMVDQPQHF. The CDR3, as DNA: TGTGCCAGTAGTATGGTTGATCAGCCCCAGCATTTT.

The chain carries TRBV5-1 and TRBJ2-1; D gene uncertain. V lost 1 base and J 1 base, leaving 12 bases between the germline ends. The CDR3 loop spans 16 amino acids. CDR1 is SGHRS, CDR2 YFSETQ, per germline. The CDR3 region has the DNA TGCGCCAGCAGCTTGACACTCCTCTTGTCCTACAATGAGCAGTTCTTC. This encodes CASSLTLLLSYNEQFF.

The rearrangement uses TRBV7-2 and TRBJ1-3; D is perhaps TRBD1 (6 bases). The CDR3 is 15 residues long. V shed 5 bases and J shed 3 bases, with 14 bases lying between them. Germline V CDR1 and CDR2: SGHTA, FQGNSA. The CDR3 here is CASSLPRGSGNTIYF. CDR3 DNA: TGTGCCAGCAGCCTTCCCAGGGGTAGTGGAAACACCATATATTTT.

CDR3 in DNA: TGTGCCAGCAGCCCCCCTCAGGGGATGTATGGCTACACCTTC. Translating it yields CASSPPQGMYGYTF. The chain recombines TRBV5-8 with TRBJ1-2, with a tentative D call TRBD1 (6 bases). The CDR3 spans 14 residues. Germline V CDR1 and CDR2: SGHTS, YDEGEE. V was clipped by 4 bases and J by 5 bases, with 15 bases between them.

The V gene is TRBV19, the J gene TRBJ2-1; D is uncertain. V lost 4 bases, J lost 10 bases, and 17 bases lay in between. CDR3 length equals 14 residues. Germline values: CDR1 LNHDA, CDR2 SQIVND (reference sequence). The CDR3 bases are TGTGCCAGTAGTAACCTAGGAACGCAAAACGAGCAGTTCTTC. Amino acids: CASSNLGTQNEQFF.

This clone is a singleton in its sample. The chain joins TRBV18 to TRBJ2-7; a weak D match, TRBD1 (5 bases). Trimming shortened V by 6 bases and J by 4 bases, and 16 bases separated the two germline ends. Germline V gives CDR1 KGHSH, CDR2 LQKENI. The CDR3 is made up of 14 amino acids. The CDR3 spells CASSLDSSLYEQYF. The CDR3 DNA reads TGTGCCAGCTCCTTAGACAGTTCACTATACGAGCAGTACTTC.

The V and J genes are TRBV7-2 and TRBJ2-2; D is undetermined. CDR3 length: 14 amino acids. In germline, CDR1 is SGHTA, CDR2 FQGNSA. Trimming stripped 3 bases from V and 8 bases from J, with 13 bases between. CDR3 sequence (DNA): TGTGCCAGCAGCTTTCGCGGTAGTAGGGGGGAGCTGTTTTTT. Translating gives CASSFRGSRGELFF.

This clone was detected once. CDR3 region: CASSQQGSNQPQHF. DNA for the CDR3: TGCGCCAGCAGCCAGCAGGGGAGCAATCAGCCCCAGCATTTT. The J gene is TRBJ1-5, the V gene TRBV5-1; D might be TRBD1 (6 bases). Trimming removed 4 bases at V and 1 base at J, with 9 bases between. This CDR3 has 14 residues. The germline V gene has CDR1 SGHRS and CDR2 YFSETQ. The full variable domain, completed using reference TRBV5-1 and TRBJ1-5, is KAGVTQTPRYLIKTRGQQVTLSCSPISGHRSVSWYQQTPGQGLQFLFEYFSETQRNKGNFPGRFSGRQFSNSRSEMNVSTLELGDSALYLCASSQQGSNQPQHFGDGTRLSIL.

V usage is TRBV5-1 and J usage is TRBJ2-2, with 8 bases lining up with TRBD2. V dropped 8 bases and J dropped 6; count of bases not matched to a gene: 21. The CDR3 covers 18 residues. Germline lookup yields CDR1 SGHRS and CDR2 YFSETQ. Here the CDR3 reads CASSGTRFLRAGAGELFF. The CDR3 DNA sequence: TGCGCCAGTTCCGGGACAAGATTCTTACGAGCGGGGGCCGGGGAGCTGTTTTTT.

The chain couples TRBV6-5 to TRBJ2-7; 9 bases are shared with TRBD2. Germline V gene lookup returns CDR1 MNHEY and CDR2 SVGAGI. This CDR3 has 14 residues. Trimming took 5 bases from V and 0 from J; bases not matched to a gene: 2. CDR3 protein: CASSRSGSSYEQYF. The CDR3 nucleotides are TGTGCCAGCAGTCGTAGCGGGAGCTCCTACGAGCAGTACTTC.

V gene TRBV5-1 combines with J gene TRBJ2-1; 8 bases match TRBD2. CDR1 is SGHRS and CDR2 is YFSETQ in the germline V gene. V was pared by 4 bases and J by 7 bases, with 10 bases of the junction left unmatched. The CDR3 length is 15 residues. The CDR3 loop is CASSTGAGVRNEQFF. DNA of the CDR3: TGCGCCAGCAGCACCGGAGCGGGAGTTCGGAATGAGCAGTTCTTC.

This chain connects TRBV6-1 to TRBJ1-3; D is unresolved. V lost 1 base to trimming and J lost 0 bases, with 10 bases between them. The germline CDR1 and CDR2 sequences are MNHNS and SASEGT. This CDR3 is built from 16 residues. The CDR3 loop reads CASSEGGLLSGNTIYF. The CDR3 DNA sequence: TGTGCCAGCAGTGAAGGAGGACTCCTCTCTGGAAACACCATATATTTT.